This T cell receptor beta chain came from a study of blood T cell repertoires in COVID-19. About the study: Acute-phase and convalescent COVID-19 samples originated in the United States, Italy and Spain. From T cells, B-cell-depleted T cells, or PBMCs came the material, which was cDNA or gDNA.

In the original processing: From reference gene primer amplification, estimates of nucleated cell counts were derived. Data came from immunoSEQ multiplex PCR; TCRdb stores just in-frame clones and leaves some out. The V and J calls and the clone size are those of that table, but D and trimming were determined from the DNA. The sample yields 65,000 to 85,000 clones, over 70% seen once. CDR3 length: 16 residues. Trimming left V 1 base short and J 0 bases short, with 10 bases between. Germline values: CDR1 SGHVS, CDR2 FNYEAQ. The TCR originated in a man over 45 with active COVID-19. The sequencing input was peripheral blood. This chain joins TRBV7-6 and TRBJ1-3; D is uncertain. The CDR3 here is CASSLEVRSSGNTIYF. The CDR3 coding sequence is TGTGCCAGCAGCTTAGAAGTGCGGAGCTCTGGAAACACCATATATTTT.